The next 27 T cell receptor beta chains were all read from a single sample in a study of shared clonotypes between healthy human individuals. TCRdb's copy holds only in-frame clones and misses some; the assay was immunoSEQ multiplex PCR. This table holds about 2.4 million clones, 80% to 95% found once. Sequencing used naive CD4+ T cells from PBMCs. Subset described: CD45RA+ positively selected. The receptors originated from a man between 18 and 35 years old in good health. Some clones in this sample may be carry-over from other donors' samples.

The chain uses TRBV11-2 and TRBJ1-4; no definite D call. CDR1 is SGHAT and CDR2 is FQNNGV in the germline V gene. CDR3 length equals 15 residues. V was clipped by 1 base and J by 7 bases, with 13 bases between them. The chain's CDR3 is CASSLAHPRGEKLFF. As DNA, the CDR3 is TGTGCCAGCAGCTTAGCTCACCCCCGAGGTGAAAAACTGTTTTTT.

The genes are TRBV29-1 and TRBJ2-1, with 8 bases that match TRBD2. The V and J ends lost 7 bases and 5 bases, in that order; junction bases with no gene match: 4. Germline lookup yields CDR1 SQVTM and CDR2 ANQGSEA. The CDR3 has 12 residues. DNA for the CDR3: TGCAGCGCGAAACTAGCGGACAATGAGCAGTTCTTC. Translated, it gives CSAKLADNEQFF.

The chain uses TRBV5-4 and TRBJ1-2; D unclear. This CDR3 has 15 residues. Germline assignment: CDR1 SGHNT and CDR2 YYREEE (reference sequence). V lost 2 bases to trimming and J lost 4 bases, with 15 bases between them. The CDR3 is CASSFPRTDLYGYTF. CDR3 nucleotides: TGTGCCAGCAGCTTTCCCAGGACGGACCTCTATGGCTACACCTTC.

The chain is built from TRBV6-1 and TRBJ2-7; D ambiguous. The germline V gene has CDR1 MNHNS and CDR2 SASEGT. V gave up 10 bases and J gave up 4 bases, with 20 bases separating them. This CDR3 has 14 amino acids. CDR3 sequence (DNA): TGTGCCACCGGGCGTTCGGTTGATGGATACGAGCAGTACTTC. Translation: CATGRSVDGYEQYF.

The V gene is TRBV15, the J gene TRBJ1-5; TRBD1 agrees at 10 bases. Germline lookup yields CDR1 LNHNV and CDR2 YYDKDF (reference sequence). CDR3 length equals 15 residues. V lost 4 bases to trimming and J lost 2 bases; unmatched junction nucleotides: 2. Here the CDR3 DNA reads TGTGCCACCAGCACCGGGACAGGGGGCAATCAGCCCCAGCATTTT. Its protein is CATSTGTGGNQPQHF. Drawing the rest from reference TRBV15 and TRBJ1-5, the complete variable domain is DAMVIQNPRYQVTQFGKPVTLSCSQTLNHNVMYWYQQKSSQAPKLLFHYYDKDFNNEADTPDNFQSRRPNTSFCFLDIRSPGLGDTAMYLCATSTGTGGNQPQHFGDGTRLSIL.

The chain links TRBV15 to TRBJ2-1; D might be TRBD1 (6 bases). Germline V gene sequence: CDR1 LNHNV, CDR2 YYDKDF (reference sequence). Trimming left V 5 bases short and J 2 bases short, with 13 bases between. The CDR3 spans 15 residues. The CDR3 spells CATSPDRPTYNEQFF. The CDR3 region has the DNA TGTGCCACCAGCCCGGACAGACCTACCTACAATGAGCAGTTCTTC. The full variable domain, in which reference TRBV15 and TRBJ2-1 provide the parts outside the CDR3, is DAMVIQNPRYQVTQFGKPVTLSCSQTLNHNVMYWYQQKSSQAPKLLFHYYDKDFNNEADTPDNFQSRRPNTSFCFLDIRSPGLGDTAMYLCATSPDRPTYNEQFFGPGTRLTVL.

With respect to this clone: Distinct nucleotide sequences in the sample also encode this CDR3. The CDR3 region has the DNA TGTGCCAGCAGTTCCCCTAGCGGGACTTACGAGCAGTACTTC. This translates into CASSSPSGTYEQYF. The genes are TRBV28 and TRBJ2-7, with 9 bases matching TRBD2. The junction had 5 bases not matched to a gene; V was cut back by 4 bases and J by 4 bases. CDR1 and CDR2 from the germline V gene are MDHEN and SYDVKM. The CDR3 covers 14 residues.

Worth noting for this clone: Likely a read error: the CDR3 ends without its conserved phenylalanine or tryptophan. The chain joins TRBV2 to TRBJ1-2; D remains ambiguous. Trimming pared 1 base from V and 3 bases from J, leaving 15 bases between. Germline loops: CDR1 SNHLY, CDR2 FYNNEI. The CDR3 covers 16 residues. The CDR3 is CASSEGRAGRDYGYTS. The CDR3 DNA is TGTGCCAGCAGTGAAGGAAGGGCCGGGCGGGACTATGGCTACACCTCC.

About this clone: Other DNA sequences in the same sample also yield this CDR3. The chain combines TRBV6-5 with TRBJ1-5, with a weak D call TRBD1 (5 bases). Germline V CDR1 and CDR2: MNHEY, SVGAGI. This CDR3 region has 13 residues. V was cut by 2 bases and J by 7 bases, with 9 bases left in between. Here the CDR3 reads CASSYGRGQPQHF. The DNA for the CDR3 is TGTGCCAGCAGTTACGGGCGGGGGCAGCCCCAGCATTTT.

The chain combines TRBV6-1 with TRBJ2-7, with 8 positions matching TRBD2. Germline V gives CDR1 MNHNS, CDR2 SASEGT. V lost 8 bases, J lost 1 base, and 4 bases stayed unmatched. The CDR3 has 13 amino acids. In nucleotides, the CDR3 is TGTGCCAGCCGACTAGCGCGTTCCTACGAGCAGTACTTC. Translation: CASRLARSYEQYF.

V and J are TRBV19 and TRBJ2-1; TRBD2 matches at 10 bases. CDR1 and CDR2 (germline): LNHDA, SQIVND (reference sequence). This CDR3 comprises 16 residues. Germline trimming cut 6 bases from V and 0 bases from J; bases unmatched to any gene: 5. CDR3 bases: TGTGCCAGTAGAGACAGCGGGAGGGGCTCCTACAATGAGCAGTTCTTC. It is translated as CASRDSGRGSYNEQFF.

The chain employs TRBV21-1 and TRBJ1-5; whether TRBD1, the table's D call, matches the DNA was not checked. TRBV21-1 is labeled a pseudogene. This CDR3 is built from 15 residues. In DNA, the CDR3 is TGTGCCAGCAGCAGAGCCTCCAGGCGCAATCAGCCCCAGCATTTT. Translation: CASSRASRRNQPQHF.

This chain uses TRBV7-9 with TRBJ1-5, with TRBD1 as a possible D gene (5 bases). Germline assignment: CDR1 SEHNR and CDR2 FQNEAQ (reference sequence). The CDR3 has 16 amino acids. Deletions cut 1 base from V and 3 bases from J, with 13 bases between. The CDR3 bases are TGTGCCAGCAGCTTAGGCACGGGGGGGTTCAATCAGCCCCAGCATTTT. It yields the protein CASSLGTGGFNQPQHF.

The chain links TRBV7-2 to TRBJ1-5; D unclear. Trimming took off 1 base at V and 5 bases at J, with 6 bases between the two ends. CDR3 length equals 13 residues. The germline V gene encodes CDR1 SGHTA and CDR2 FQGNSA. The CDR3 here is CASSLEMDQPQHF. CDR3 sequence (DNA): TGTGCCAGCAGCTTAGAAATGGATCAGCCCCAGCATTTT.

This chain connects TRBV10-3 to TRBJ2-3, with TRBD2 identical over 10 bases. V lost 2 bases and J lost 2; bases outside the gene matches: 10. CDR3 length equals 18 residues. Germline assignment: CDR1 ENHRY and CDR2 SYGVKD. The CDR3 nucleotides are TGTGCCATCAGTGAGCCCTTGGGACTAGCGAGAGACACAGATACGCAGTATTTT. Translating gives CAISEPLGLARDTDTQYF.

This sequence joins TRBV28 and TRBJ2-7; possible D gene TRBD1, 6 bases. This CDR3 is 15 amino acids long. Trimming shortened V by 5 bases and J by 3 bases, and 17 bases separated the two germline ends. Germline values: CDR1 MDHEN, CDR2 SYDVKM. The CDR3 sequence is CASSHFTGQSYEQYF. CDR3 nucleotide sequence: TGTGCCAGCAGTCATTTTACCGGACAGAGCTACGAGCAGTACTTC.

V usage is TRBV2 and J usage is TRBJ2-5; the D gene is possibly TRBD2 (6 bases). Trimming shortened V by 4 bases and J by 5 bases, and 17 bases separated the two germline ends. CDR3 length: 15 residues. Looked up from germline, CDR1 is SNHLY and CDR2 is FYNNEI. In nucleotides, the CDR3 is TGTGCCAGCAGTGGGATAGGGCATGGGAGGGAGACCCAGTACTTC. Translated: CASSGIGHGRETQYF.

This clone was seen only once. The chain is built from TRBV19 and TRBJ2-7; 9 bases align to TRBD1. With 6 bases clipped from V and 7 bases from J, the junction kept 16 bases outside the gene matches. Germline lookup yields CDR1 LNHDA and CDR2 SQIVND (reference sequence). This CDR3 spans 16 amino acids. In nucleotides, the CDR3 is TGTGCCAGTAGGCCCTCGGGACAGGGCCCCCAGGGTGAGCAGTACTTC. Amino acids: CASRPSGQGPQGEQYF. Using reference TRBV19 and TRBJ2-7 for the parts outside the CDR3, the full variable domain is DGGITQSPKYLFRKEGQNVTLSCEQNLNHDAMYWYRQDPGQGLRLIYYSQIVNDFQKGDIAEGYSVSREKKESFPLTVTSAQKNPTAFYLCASRPSGQGPQGEQYFGPGTRLTVT.

The CDR3 spells CASSPRGTSGIYEQYF. Here the CDR3 DNA reads TGTGCCAGCAGCCCCCGAGGGACTAGCGGGATCTACGAGCAGTACTTC. This chain uses TRBV9 with TRBJ2-7, with TRBD2 matching 13 bases. V was pared by 4 bases and J by 3 bases, with 7 bases of the junction left unmatched. Per the germline V gene, CDR1 is SGDLS and CDR2 is YYNGEE. The CDR3 loop spans 16 amino acids.

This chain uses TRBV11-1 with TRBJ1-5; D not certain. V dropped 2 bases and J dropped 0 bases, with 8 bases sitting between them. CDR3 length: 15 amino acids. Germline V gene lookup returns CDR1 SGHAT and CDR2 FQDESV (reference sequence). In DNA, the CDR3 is TGTGCCAGCAGCTTACCGCGGAATAGCAATCAGCCCCAGCATTTT. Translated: CASSLPRNSNQPQHF.

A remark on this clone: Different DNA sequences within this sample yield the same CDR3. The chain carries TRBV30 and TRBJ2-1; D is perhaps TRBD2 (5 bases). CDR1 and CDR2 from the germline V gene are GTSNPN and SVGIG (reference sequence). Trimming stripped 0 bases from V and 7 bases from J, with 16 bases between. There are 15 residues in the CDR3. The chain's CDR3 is CAWSVGSGSRNEQFF. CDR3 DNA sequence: TGTGCCTGGAGTGTAGGGAGTGGGTCGAGAAATGAGCAGTTCTTC. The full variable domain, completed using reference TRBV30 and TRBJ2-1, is SQTIHQWPATLVQPVGSPLSLECTVEGTSNPNLYWYRQAAGRGLQLLFYSVGIGQISSEVPQNLSASRPQDRQFILSSKKLLLSDSGFYLCAWSVGSGSRNEQFFGPGTRLTVL.

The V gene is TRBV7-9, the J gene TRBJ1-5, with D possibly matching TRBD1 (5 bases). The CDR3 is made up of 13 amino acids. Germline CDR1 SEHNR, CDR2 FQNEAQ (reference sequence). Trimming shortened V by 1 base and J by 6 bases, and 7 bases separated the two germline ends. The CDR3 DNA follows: TGTGCCAGCAGCTTAGAGGGGCCTCAGCCCCAGCATTTT. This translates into CASSLEGPQPQHF. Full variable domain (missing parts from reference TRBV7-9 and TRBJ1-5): DTGVSQNPRHKITKRGQNVTFRCDPISEHNRLYWYRQTLGQGPEFLTYFQNEAQLEKSRLLSDRFSAERPKGSFSTLEIQRTEQGDSAMYLCASSLEGPQPQHFGDGTRLSIL.

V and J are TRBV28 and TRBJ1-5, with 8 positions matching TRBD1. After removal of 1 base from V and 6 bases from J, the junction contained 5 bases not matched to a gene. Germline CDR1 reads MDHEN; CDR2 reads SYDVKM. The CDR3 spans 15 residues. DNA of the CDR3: TGTGCCAGCAGTTTATTATGGCAGGGGGCTCAGCCCCAGCATTTT. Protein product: CASSLLWQGAQPQHF.

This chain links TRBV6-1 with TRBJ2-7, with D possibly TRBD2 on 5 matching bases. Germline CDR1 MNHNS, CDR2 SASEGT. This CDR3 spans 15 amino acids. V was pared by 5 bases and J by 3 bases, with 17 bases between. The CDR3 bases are TGTGCCAGCAGTCCCAGAGGGTTATCGATCTACGAGCAGTACTTC. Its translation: CASSPRGLSIYEQYF.

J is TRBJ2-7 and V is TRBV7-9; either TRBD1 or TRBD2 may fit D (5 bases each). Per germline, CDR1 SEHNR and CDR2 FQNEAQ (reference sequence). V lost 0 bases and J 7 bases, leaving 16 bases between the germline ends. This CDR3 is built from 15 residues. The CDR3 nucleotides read TGTGCCAGCAGCTTAGCCCCGGGACCTGGAAGGGAGCAGTACTTC. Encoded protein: CASSLAPGPGREQYF.

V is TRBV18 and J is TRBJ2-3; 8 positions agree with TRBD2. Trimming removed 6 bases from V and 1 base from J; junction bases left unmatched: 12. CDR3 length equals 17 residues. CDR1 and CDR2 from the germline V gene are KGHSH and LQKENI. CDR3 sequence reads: CASSPDLKTSGTDTQYF. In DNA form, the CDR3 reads TGTGCCAGCTCCCCGGATCTAAAGACTAGCGGCACAGATACGCAGTATTTT. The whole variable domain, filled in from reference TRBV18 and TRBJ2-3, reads NAGVMQNPRHLVRRRGQEARLRCSPMKGHSHVYWYRQLPEEGLKFMVYLQKENIIDESGMPKERFSAEFPKEGPSILRIQQVVRGDSAAYFCASSPDLKTSGTDTQYFGPGTRLTVL.

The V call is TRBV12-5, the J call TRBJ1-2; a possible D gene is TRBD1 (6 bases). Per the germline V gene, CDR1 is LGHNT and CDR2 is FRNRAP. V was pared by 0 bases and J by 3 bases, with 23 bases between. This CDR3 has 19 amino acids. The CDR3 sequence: CASGLVPGGHTPWDYGYTF. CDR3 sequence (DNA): TGTGCTAGTGGTTTGGTACCCGGGGGACACACACCATGGGACTATGGCTACACCTTC.